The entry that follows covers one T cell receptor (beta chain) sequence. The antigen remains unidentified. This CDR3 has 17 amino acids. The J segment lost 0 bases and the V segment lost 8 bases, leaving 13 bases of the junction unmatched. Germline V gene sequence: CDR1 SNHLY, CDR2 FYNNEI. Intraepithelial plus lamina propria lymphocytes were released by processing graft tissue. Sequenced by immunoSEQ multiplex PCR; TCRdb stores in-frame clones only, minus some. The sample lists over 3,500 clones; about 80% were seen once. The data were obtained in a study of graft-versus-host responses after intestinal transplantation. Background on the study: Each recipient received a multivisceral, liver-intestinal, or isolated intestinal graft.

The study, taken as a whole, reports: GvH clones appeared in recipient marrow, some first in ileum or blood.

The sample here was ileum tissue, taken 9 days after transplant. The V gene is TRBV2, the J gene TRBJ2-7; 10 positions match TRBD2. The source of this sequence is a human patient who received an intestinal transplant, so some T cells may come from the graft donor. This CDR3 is CASQGLAGAHYSYEQYF. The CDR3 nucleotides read TGTGCCAGCCAGGGCCTAGCGGGGGCCCACTACTCCTACGAGCAGTACTTC.